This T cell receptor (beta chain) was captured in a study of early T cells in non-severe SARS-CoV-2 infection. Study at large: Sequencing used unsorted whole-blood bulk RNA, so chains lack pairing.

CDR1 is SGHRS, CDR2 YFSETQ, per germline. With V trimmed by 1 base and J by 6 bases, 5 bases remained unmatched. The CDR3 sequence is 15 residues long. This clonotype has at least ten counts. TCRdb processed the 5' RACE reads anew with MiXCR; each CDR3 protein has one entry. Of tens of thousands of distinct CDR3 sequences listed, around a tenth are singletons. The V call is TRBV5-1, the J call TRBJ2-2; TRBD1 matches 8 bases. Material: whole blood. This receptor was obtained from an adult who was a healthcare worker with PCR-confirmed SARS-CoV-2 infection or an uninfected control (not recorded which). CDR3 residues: CASSLLQGASGELFF. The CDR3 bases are TGCGCCAGCAGCTTGTTGCAGGGGGCATCCGGGGAGCTGTTTTTT.